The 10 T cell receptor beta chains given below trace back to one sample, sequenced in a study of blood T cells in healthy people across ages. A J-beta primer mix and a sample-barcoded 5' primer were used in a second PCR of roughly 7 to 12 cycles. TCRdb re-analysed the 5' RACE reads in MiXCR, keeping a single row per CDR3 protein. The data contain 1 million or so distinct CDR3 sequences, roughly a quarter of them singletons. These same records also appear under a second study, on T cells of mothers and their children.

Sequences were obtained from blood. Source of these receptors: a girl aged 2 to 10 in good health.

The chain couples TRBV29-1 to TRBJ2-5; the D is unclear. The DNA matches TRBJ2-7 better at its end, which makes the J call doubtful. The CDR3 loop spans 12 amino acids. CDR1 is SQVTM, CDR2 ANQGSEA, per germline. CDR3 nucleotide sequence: TGCAGCGTGATACTCGAAACCCACGAGCAGTACTTC. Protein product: CSVILETHEQYF.

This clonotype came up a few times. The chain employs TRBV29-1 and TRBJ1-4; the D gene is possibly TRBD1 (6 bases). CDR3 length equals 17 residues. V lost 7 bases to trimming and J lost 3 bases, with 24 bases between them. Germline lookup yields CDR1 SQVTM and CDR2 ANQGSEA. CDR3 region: CSDTHSRTEVPNEKLFF. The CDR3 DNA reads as TGCAGCGACACCCATTCCAGGACAGAAGTCCCTAATGAAAAACTGTTTTTT. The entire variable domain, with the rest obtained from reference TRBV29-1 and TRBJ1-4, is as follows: SAVISQKPSRDICQRGTSLTIQCQVDSQVTMMFWYRQQPGQSLTLIATANQGSEATYESGFVIDKFPISRPNLTFSTLTVSNMSPEDSSIYLCSDTHSRTEVPNEKLFFGSGTQLSVL.

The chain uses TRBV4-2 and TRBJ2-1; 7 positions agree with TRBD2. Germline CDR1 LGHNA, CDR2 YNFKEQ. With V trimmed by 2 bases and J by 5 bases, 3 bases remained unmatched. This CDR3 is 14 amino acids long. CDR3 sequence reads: CASSQSSGDNEQFF. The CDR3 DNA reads TGTGCCAGCAGCCAATCTAGCGGCGACAATGAGCAGTTCTTC.

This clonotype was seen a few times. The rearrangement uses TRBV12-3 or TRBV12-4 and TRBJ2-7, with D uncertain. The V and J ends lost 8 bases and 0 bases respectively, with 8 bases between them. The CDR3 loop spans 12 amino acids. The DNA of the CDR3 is TGTGCCAGCGCGACGGTCTCCTACGAGCAGTACTTC. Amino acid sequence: CASATVSYEQYF.

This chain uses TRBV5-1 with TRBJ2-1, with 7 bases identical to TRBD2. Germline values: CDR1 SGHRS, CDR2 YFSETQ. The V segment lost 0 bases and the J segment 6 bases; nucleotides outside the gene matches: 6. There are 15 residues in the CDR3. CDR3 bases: TGCGCCAGCAGCTTGGCCTCGGGGGAGGGCAATGAGCAGTTCTTC. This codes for CASSLASGEGNEQFF.

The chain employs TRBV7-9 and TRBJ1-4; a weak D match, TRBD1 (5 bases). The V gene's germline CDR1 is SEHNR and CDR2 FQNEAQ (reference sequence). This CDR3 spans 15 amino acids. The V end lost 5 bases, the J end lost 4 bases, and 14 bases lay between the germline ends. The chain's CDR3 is CASSPRQLNNEKLFF. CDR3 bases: TGTGCCAGCAGCCCCAGACAGCTTAATAATGAAAAACTGTTTTTT.

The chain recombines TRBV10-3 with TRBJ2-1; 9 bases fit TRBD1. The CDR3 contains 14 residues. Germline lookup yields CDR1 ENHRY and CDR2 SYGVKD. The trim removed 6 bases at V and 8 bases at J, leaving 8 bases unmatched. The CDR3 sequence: CAISEGTGYDEQFF. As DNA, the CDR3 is TGTGCCATCAGCGAGGGGACAGGGTACGATGAGCAGTTCTTC.

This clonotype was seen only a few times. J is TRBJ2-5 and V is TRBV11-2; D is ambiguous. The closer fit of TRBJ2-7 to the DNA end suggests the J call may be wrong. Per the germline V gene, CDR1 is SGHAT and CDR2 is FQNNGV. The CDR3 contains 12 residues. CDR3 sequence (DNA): TGTGCCAGCAGCCAACACGGTAGCGAGCAGTACTTC. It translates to CASSQHGSEQYF.

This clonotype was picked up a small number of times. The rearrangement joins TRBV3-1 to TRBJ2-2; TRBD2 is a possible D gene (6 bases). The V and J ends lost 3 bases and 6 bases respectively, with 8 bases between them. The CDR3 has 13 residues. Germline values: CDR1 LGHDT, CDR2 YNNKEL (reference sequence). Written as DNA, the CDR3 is TGTGCCAGCAGCCACAGCGGGCCCGGGGAGCTGTTTTTT. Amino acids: CASSHSGPGELFF.

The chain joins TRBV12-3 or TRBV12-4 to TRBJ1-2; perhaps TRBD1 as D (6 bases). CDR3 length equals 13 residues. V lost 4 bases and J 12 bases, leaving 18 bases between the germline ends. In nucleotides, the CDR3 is TGTGCCAGCAGTTCCCCCGGACAGACGTTTCACACCTTC. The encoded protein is CASSSPGQTFHTF.